These T cell receptor beta chains were read from a single sample in a study of blood T cell repertoires in COVID-19. Sequencing was performed with immunoSEQ multiplex PCR; in TCRdb, only in-frame clones are kept and a portion is missing. There are 56,000 or so clones in the sample; about 85% occur only once, and 10% to 15% lies in the top ten. The sequenced sample was peripheral blood. These receptors originate from a woman at least 80 years old with acute or convalescent COVID-19. The CDR3 runs from the conserved cysteine through the conserved F or W. D genes are given only for firm matches. Some rows have no size entry. The others give once, few or many, or a class for an expanded clone.

clone size	V gene	J gene	D gene	CDR3 protein	CDR3 DNA
-	TRBV5-1	TRBJ1-3	-	CASSAGTPSGNTIYF	TGCGCCAGCAGCGCCGGGACACCCTCTGGAAACACCATATATTTT
-	TRBV6-5	TRBJ2-2	-	CASSYSSPMSAGELFF	TGTGCCAGCAGTTACTCGAGCCCTATGTCGGCCGGGGAGCTGTTTTTT
-	TRBV28	TRBJ2-5	TRBD1	CASSSRQGSKETQYF	TGTGCCAGCAGTTCAAGACAGGGATCAAAAGAGACCCAGTACTTC
-	TRBV7-8	TRBJ1-6	-	CASSTTGYSPLHF	TGTGCCAGCAGCACTACAGGGTATTCACCCCTCCACTTT
-	TRBV10-3	TRBJ1-2	TRBD1	CAISEGQGPYGYTF	TGTGCCATCAGTGAAGGACAGGGACCCTATGGCTACACCTTC
-	TRBV5-4	TRBJ2-7	TRBD1	CASSLQGASEQYF	TGTGCCAGCAGCTTGCAGGGGGCAAGCGAGCAGTACTTC
-	TRBV3-1/TRBV3-2	TRBJ1-4	TRBD1	CASSPTGAPGTNEKLFF	TGTGCCAGCAGCCCTACAGGGGCCCCTGGGACTAATGAAAAACTGTTTTTT
-	TRBV5-1	TRBJ1-1	-	CASSNDERAEAFF	TGCGCCAGCAGCAACGACGAGAGGGCTGAAGCTTTCTTT
-	TRBV2	TRBJ1-4	TRBD1	CASIRSQGVNEKLFF	TGTGCCAGCATCCGTTCCCAGGGGGTGAATGAAAAACTGTTTTTT
once	TRBV5-6	TRBJ2-5	-	CASSWAPGLVQETQYF	TGTGCCAGCAGCTGGGCTCCGGGACTTGTACAAGAGACCCAGTACTTC